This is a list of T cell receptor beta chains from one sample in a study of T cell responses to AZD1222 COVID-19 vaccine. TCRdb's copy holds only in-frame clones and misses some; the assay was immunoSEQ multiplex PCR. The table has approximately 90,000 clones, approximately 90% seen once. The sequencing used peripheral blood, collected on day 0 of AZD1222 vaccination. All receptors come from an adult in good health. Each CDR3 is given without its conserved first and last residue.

CDR3 protein: ASSRTGTGEGNQPQH
V gene: TRBV4-3
J gene: TRBJ1-5

CDR3 protein: ASSRQGALEAF
V gene: TRBV9
J gene: TRBJ1-1

CDR3 protein: ASRATGQGPDTQY
V gene: TRBV7-9
J gene: TRBJ2-3

CDR3 protein: ASTPRGDSNQPQH
V gene: TRBV27
J gene: TRBJ1-5

CDR3 protein: ASRMNYRDRGSLSEKLF
V gene: TRBV7-3
J gene: TRBJ1-4

CDR3 protein: ASSRTRDSPLH
V gene: TRBV11-2
J gene: TRBJ1-6

CDR3 protein: ASSLAQARNEQF
V gene: TRBV27
J gene: TRBJ2-1

CDR3 protein: ASRSVPSNEQF
V gene: TRBV2
J gene: TRBJ2-1

CDR3 protein: ASSEYRLNTEAF
V gene: TRBV2
J gene: TRBJ1-1

CDR3 protein: ASRGQGQWYGYT
V gene: TRBV19
J gene: TRBJ1-2

CDR3 protein: AVQQGDTEAF
V gene: TRBV10-3
J gene: TRBJ1-1

CDR3 protein: SASTGASSYEQY
V gene: TRBV20-1
J gene: TRBJ2-7

CDR3 protein: ASSTRQGSGNTIY
V gene: TRBV5-1
J gene: TRBJ1-3

CDR3 protein: ASSTTGIEAF
V gene: TRBV5-1
J gene: TRBJ1-1

CDR3 protein: ASSIFERGNTIY
V gene: TRBV19
J gene: TRBJ1-3

CDR3 protein: ASSPRGTYEQY
V gene: TRBV18
J gene: TRBJ2-7

CDR3 protein: ASSQDFRRQF
V gene: TRBV14
J gene: TRBJ2-1

CDR3 protein: ASSSQGNQPQH
V gene: TRBV6-6
J gene: TRBJ1-5

CDR3 protein: GWGSSMNTEAF
V gene: TRBV30
J gene: TRBJ1-1

CDR3 protein: ASSVEGHQNTEAF
V gene: TRBV9
J gene: TRBJ1-1

CDR3 protein: ASRASGADNSPLH
V gene: TRBV28
J gene: TRBJ1-6

CDR3 protein: ASSEQGGYGYT
V gene: TRBV7-3
J gene: TRBJ1-2

CDR3 protein: ASSRGDTEAF
V gene: TRBV7-9
J gene: TRBJ1-1

CDR3 protein: ASSESVNSPLH
V gene: TRBV2
J gene: TRBJ1-6

CDR3 protein: ASSPITTPGQGGWTQY
V gene: TRBV7-9
J gene: TRBJ2-5

CDR3 protein: ASSLFLPEAF
V gene: TRBV7-9
J gene: TRBJ1-1

CDR3 protein: ASRRRGAGRTGELF
V gene: TRBV3-1/TRBV3-2
J gene: TRBJ2-2

CDR3 protein: ASSQTRGRDEQY
V gene: TRBV4-3
J gene: TRBJ2-7

CDR3 protein: ASGRTGTNEQF
V gene: TRBV9
J gene: TRBJ2-1

CDR3 protein: AWNTGGAGYGYT
V gene: TRBV30
J gene: TRBJ1-2

CDR3 protein: ATGDRSYEKLF
V gene: TRBV28
J gene: TRBJ1-4

CDR3 protein: ASSPIDPETQY
V gene: TRBV5-1
J gene: TRBJ2-5

CDR3 protein: ASSYGRNNYEQY
V gene: TRBV6-5
J gene: TRBJ2-7

CDR3 protein: ASSFLGGNEKLF
V gene: TRBV27
J gene: TRBJ1-4